The present entry profiles one T cell receptor (beta chain) with its context. The antigen remains unidentified. The data are from a study of beta chain features in type 1 diabetes. Points from the study as a whole: For patients, the naive, central memory and Treg TCRB repertoires appeared more alike than for healthy donors.

Sequenced material consisted of expressed TCRB transcripts (all of the isolated RNA was reverse transcribed). Assay used: immunoSEQ multiplex PCR; TCRdb lists only in-frame clones, some missing. Seen here are nearly 250,000 clones, 13% to 15% observed once, and the top ten hold roughly 0.028%. The CDR3 is 14 amino acids. The V end was cut by 5 bases, the J end by 3 bases, with 13 bases between. Germline V CDR1 and CDR2: MNHNY, SVGAGI (reference sequence). The sequence came from a woman between 40 and 55 years old in good health. The chain combines TRBV6-6 with TRBJ1-2; a possible D gene is TRBD1 (5 bases). Sequencing input: naive CD4+ T cells from blood. The CDR3 reads CASSRQPSDYGYTF. CDR3 DNA sequence: TGTGCCAGCAGTCGACAGCCCAGTGACTATGGCTACACCTTC.